A single sample gave rise to the 27 T cell receptor beta chains below, sequenced in a study of blood T cell repertoires in COVID-19. Method: immunoSEQ multiplex PCR; TCRdb's copy keeps in-frame clones and lacks some. Of around 240,000 clones listed, roughly 82% are singletons. Input material: PBMCs or T cells enriched from blood (not recorded which). Every receptor here comes from a woman in her fifties or sixties who had recovered from COVID-19.

This sequence joins TRBV5-4 and TRBJ1-2; TRBD1 aligns across 7 bases. The CDR3 runs 16 residues. CDR1 and CDR2 (germline): SGHNT, YYREEE (reference sequence). Trimming at V came to 3 bases and at J to 6 bases, leaving 14 bases not matched to a gene. CDR3 in DNA: TGTGCCAGCAGCTCCATTTGGGCACAGGGGCGGGATGGCTACACCTTC. It yields the protein CASSSIWAQGRDGYTF.

V gene TRBV3-1 (or the pseudogene TRBV3-2) combines with J gene TRBJ2-3; 9 positions match TRBD2. Germline V gene sequence: CDR1 LGHDT, CDR2 YNNKEL (reference sequence). The CDR3 loop spans 17 amino acids. Trimming at V came to 4 bases and at J to 5 bases, leaving 13 bases not matched to a gene. The CDR3 reads CASSPRAAGGPRDTQYF. CDR3 DNA sequence: TGTGCCAGCAGCCCCAGAGCCGCGGGAGGGCCTAGAGATACGCAGTATTTT.

The CDR3 is CAWSVEVSSPLHF. In nucleotides, the CDR3 is TGTGCCTGGAGTGTAGAGGTTTCCTCACCCCTCCACTTT. The chain employs TRBV30 and TRBJ1-6; no clear D gene. CDR3 length equals 13 residues. Trimming stripped 0 bases from V and 10 bases from J, with 10 bases between. CDR1 is GTSNPN and CDR2 is SVGIG in the germline V gene (reference sequence).

The rearrangement links TRBV28 to TRBJ1-6; D is possibly TRBD1 (5 bases). The germline V and J ends were trimmed by 6 bases and 8 bases, with 14 bases remaining between them. This CDR3 region has 14 residues. Looked up from germline, CDR1 is MDHEN and CDR2 is SYDVKM. The CDR3 is CASRLRGSDSPLHF. CDR3 coding DNA: TGTGCCAGCAGGCTTCGGGGGTCAGATTCACCCCTCCACTTT.

V and J are TRBV4-3 and TRBJ2-6; 7 nucleotides agree with TRBD2. J lost 0 bases, V lost 0 bases, and 8 bases had no gene match. The V gene's germline CDR1 is LGHNA and CDR2 YSLEER. This CDR3 is built from 19 residues. The CDR3 is CASSQDRAGANSGANVLTF. The CDR3 DNA reads TGCGCCAGCAGCCAAGATCGGGCGGGAGCCAACTCTGGGGCCAACGTCCTGACTTTC.

Here the CDR3 reads CASNGQIAGANVLTF. The CDR3 nucleotides are TGTGCCAGTAACGGACAGATCGCTGGGGCCAACGTCCTGACTTTC. This chain uses TRBV19 with TRBJ2-6, with a weak D call TRBD1 (6 bases). Germline V CDR1 and CDR2: LNHDA, SQIVND (reference sequence). The CDR3 totals 15 residues. Trimming removed 7 bases at V and 2 bases at J, with 12 bases between.

The genes are TRBV10-2 and TRBJ1-3; the D gene is possibly TRBD1 (5 bases). The CDR3 is 14 amino acids. CDR1 and CDR2 from the germline V gene are WSHSY and SAAADI. V was cut by 2 bases and J by 5 bases, with 10 bases left in between. The chain's CDR3 is CASSERGRRNTIYF. The DNA of the CDR3 is TGCGCCAGCAGTGAGAGGGGCAGAAGAAACACCATATATTTT.

J is TRBJ2-1 and V is TRBV6-6; TRBD2 is a possible D gene (5 bases). Germline CDR1 MNHNY, CDR2 SVGAGI (reference sequence). The V end lost 7 bases, the J end lost 1 base, and 14 bases lay between the germline ends. There are 15 residues in the CDR3. The CDR3 sequence is CASNLLGSSYNEQFF. DNA of the CDR3: TGTGCCAGCAACCTCCTAGGGAGTTCCTACAATGAGCAGTTCTTC.

The J gene is TRBJ2-7, the V gene TRBV3-1 (or the pseudogene TRBV3-2), with 7 nucleotides matching TRBD2. The CDR3 has 13 residues. The V and J ends lost 7 bases and 0 bases, in that order; junction bases with no gene match: 3. Germline CDR1 and CDR2: LGHDT and YNNKEL (reference sequence). The CDR3 loop reads CASTGGLSYEQYF. As DNA, the CDR3 is TGTGCCAGCACGGGAGGACTCTCCTACGAGCAGTACTTC.

CDR3 in DNA: TGTGCCAGCAGCGGTCTGTGGCCCCTCGGGGAGCTGTTTTTT. Amino acids: CASSGLWPLGELFF. The chain uses TRBV9 and TRBJ2-2; D is uncertain. V was pared by 3 bases and J by 7 bases, with 13 bases between. Germline CDR1 and CDR2: SGDLS and YYNGEE. This CDR3 is built from 14 residues.

The rearrangement links TRBV7-3 to TRBJ2-6; 8 nucleotides agree with TRBD1. Per germline, CDR1 SGHTA and CDR2 FQGTGA. The CDR3 loop spans 19 amino acids. With V trimmed by 8 bases and J by 0 bases, 15 bases remained unmatched. The CDR3 nucleotides are TGTGCCAGCGGACGGGTCGGACAGGGTAAATCCTCTGGGGCCAACGTCCTGACTTTC. Encoded protein: CASGRVGQGKSSGANVLTF.

The gene calls are TRBV9 and TRBJ1-3, with 7 bases fitting TRBD1. After removal of 0 bases from V and 0 bases from J, the junction contained 0 bases not matched to a gene. From germline, CDR1 is SGDLS and CDR2 YYNGEE. This CDR3 is built from 15 residues. CDR3 nucleotides: TGTGCCAGCAGCGTAGAGGGGGCCTCTGGAAACACCATATATTTT. Protein: CASSVEGASGNTIYF.

The chain couples TRBV7-9 to TRBJ2-7, with D hard to call. Per germline, CDR1 SEHNR and CDR2 FQNEAQ (reference sequence). This CDR3 contains 15 residues. The germline V and J ends were trimmed by 4 bases and 0 bases, with 13 bases remaining between them. The CDR3 coding sequence is TGTGCCAGCAGCTCTCCCCCCACACACTCCTACGAGCAGTACTTC. Protein product: CASSSPPTHSYEQYF.

CDR3 DNA: TGTGCCTGGGGGGGCTCGAGAAACACCATATATTTT. Translated: CAWGGSRNTIYF. This chain joins TRBV30 and TRBJ1-3, with D perhaps TRBD1 (6 bases). V was pared by 5 bases and J by 5 bases, with 10 bases between. CDR1 is GTSNPN and CDR2 is SVGIG in the germline V gene (reference sequence). There are 12 residues in the CDR3.

The rearrangement links TRBV4-2 to TRBJ2-6, with a possible D match to TRBD1 (5 bases). The CDR3 totals 17 residues. From germline, CDR1 is LGHNA and CDR2 YNFKEQ. Trimming took 1 base from V and 0 from J, leaving 10 bases between them. CDR3 protein: CASSQASGASGANVLTF. For the CDR3, the DNA is TGTGCCAGCAGCCAAGCGAGTGGGGCCTCTGGGGCCAACGTCCTGACTTTC.

The gene calls are TRBV20-1 and TRBJ2-5; D is perhaps TRBD1 (6 bases). V lost 3 bases and J lost 6, with 11 bases in between. This CDR3 has 12 amino acids. Germline-derived CDR1 and CDR2 are DFQATT and SNEGSKA (reference sequence). The CDR3 reads CSASLGAKTQYF. CDR3 sequence (DNA): TGCAGTGCTAGTTTGGGGGCAAAGACCCAGTACTTC.

The V and J genes are TRBV7-2 and TRBJ2-1, with a possible D match to TRBD1 (6 bases). CDR3 length equals 17 residues. The germline CDR1 and CDR2 sequences are SGHTA and FQGNSA. V was cut by 2 bases and J by 0 bases, with 14 bases left in between. The CDR3 protein is CASSLSDSLGSYNEQFF. CDR3 nucleotide sequence: TGTGCCAGCAGCTTATCGGACAGCCTTGGCTCCTACAATGAGCAGTTCTTC.

In this sample, this clone turned up once. This chain uses TRBV13 with TRBJ2-3; D may be TRBD1 (6 bases). The V gene lost 0 bases and the J gene lost 5 bases, with 12 bases spanning the gap. The CDR3 consists of 15 residues. The germline CDR1 and CDR2 sequences are PRHDT and FYEKMQ (reference sequence). The CDR3 spells CASSLGQGYGDTQYF. The CDR3 nucleotides read TGTGCCAGCAGCTTAGGGCAGGGGTATGGAGATACGCAGTATTTT.

J is TRBJ1-4 and V is TRBV5-1; tentative D call: TRBD1 (6 bases). V dropped 7 bases and J dropped 4 bases, with 14 bases sitting between them. The CDR3 length is 14 residues. From germline, CDR1 is SGHRS and CDR2 YFSETQ. The CDR3 bases are TGCGCCAGCGGACCGGACAGCAATAATGAAAAACTGTTTTTT. It translates to CASGPDSNNEKLFF.

The gene calls are TRBV19 and TRBJ2-7; weak D call: TRBD1 (5 bases). V lost 5 bases and J 1 base, leaving 12 bases between the germline ends. The CDR3 covers 14 residues. Germline CDR1 is LNHDA and CDR2 is SQIVND (reference sequence). The CDR3 is CASSDRVESYEQYF. Here the CDR3 DNA reads TGTGCCAGTAGTGACAGAGTGGAGTCCTACGAGCAGTACTTC.

The chain links TRBV9 to TRBJ2-7, with D perhaps TRBD2 (5 bases). The CDR3 consists of 14 residues. Trimming stripped 0 bases from V and 3 bases from J, with 10 bases between. Germline V lookup: CDR1 SGDLS, CDR2 YYNGEE. The CDR3 sequence: CASSVDLGVYEQYF. The CDR3 DNA is TGTGCCAGCAGCGTAGATCTCGGGGTCTACGAGCAGTACTTC.

The chain combines TRBV19 with TRBJ2-5; possible D gene TRBD2, 6 bases. The germline V gene encodes CDR1 LNHDA and CDR2 SQIVND (reference sequence). This CDR3 has 15 residues. Trimming took 4 bases from V and 3 from J, leaving 15 bases between them. Written as DNA, the CDR3 is TGTGCCAGTAGTACTCGGGGGTTACGGGAAGAGACCCAGTACTTC. This encodes CASSTRGLREETQYF.

V gene TRBV3-1 (or the pseudogene TRBV3-2) combines with J gene TRBJ1-2, with D possibly TRBD1 on 5 matching bases. The V end lost 4 bases, the J end lost 2 bases, and 8 bases lay between the germline ends. There are 13 residues in the CDR3. Germline V gene data show CDR1 as LGHDT and CDR2 as YNNKEL (reference sequence). DNA of the CDR3: TGTGCCAGCAGCCCTAGACAGAACTATGGCTACACCTTC. Residues: CASSPRQNYGYTF.

The chain joins TRBV5-4 to TRBJ1-1; 8 bases align to TRBD1. The CDR3 covers 15 residues. Germline trimming cut 4 bases from V and 4 bases from J; bases unmatched to any gene: 9. Looked up from germline, CDR1 is SGHNT and CDR2 is YYREEE (reference sequence). CDR3: CASSPRTGYSTEAFF. For the CDR3, the DNA is TGTGCCAGCAGCCCCCGGACAGGGTATAGCACTGAAGCTTTCTTT.

The chain combines TRBV5-4 with TRBJ2-3, with TRBD2 identical over 12 bases. This CDR3 contains 16 residues. The trim removed 4 bases at V and 4 bases at J, leaving 7 bases unmatched. Germline V CDR1 and CDR2: SGHNT, YYREEE (reference sequence). In nucleotides, the CDR3 is TGTGCCAGCAGCCCGAAGACTAGCGGGAGTGCAGATACGCAGTATTTT. Translating gives CASSPKTSGSADTQYF.

The chain employs TRBV9 and TRBJ2-3; 10 nucleotides line up with TRBD2. J was trimmed by 6 bases and V by 0 bases; bases with no gene match: 7. The CDR3 contains 16 residues. CDR1 and CDR2 from the germline V gene are SGDLS and YYNGEE. CDR3 residues: CASSVVPSGGQDTQYF. The CDR3, as DNA: TGTGCCAGCAGCGTAGTGCCTAGCGGGGGCCAGGATACGCAGTATTTT.

This clone was counted a single time. The CDR3 sequence: CASSPGTSGGTSYNEQFF. The CDR3 DNA follows: TGCGCCAGCAGCCCAGGGACTAGCGGGGGGACTTCCTACAATGAGCAGTTCTTC. This rearrangement joins TRBV5-1 to TRBJ2-1; 15 bases are a match to TRBD2. V shed 4 bases and J 1 base; nucleotides not matched to a gene: 6. CDR3 size: 18 residues. From germline, CDR1 is SGHRS and CDR2 YFSETQ. Full variable domain (remainder filled in from reference TRBV5-1 and TRBJ2-1): KAGVTQTPRYLIKTRGQQVTLSCSPISGHRSVSWYQQTPGQGLQFLFEYFSETQRNKGNFPGRFSGRQFSNSRSEMNVSTLELGDSALYLCASSPGTSGGTSYNEQFFGPGTRLTVL.